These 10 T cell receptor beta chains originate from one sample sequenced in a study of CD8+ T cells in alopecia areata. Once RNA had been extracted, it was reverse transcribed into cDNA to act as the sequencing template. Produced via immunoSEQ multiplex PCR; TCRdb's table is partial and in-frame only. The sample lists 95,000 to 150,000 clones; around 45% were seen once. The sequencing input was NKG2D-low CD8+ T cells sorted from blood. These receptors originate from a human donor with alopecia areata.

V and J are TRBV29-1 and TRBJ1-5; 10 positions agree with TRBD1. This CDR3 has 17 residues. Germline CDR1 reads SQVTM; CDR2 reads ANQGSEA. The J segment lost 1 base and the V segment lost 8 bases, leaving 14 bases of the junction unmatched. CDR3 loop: CSPDDRGRGASNQPQHF. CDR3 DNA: TGCAGCCCCGACGACAGGGGGCGAGGAGCAAGCAATCAGCCCCAGCATTTT.

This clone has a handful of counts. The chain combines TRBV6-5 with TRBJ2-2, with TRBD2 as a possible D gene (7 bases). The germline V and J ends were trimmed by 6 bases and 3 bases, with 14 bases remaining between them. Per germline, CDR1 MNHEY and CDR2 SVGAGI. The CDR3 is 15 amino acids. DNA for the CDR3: TGTGCCAGCAGGCCGGGGGGCCGAGACACCGGGGAGCTGTTTTTT. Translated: CASRPGGRDTGELFF.

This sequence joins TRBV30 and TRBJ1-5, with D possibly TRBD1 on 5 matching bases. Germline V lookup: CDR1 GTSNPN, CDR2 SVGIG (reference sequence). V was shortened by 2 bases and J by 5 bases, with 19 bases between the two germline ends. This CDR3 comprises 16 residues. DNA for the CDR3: TGTGCCTGGAGTCCCTCGCCCGGGACTGCTGATCAGCCCCAGCATTTT. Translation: CAWSPSPGTADQPQHF.

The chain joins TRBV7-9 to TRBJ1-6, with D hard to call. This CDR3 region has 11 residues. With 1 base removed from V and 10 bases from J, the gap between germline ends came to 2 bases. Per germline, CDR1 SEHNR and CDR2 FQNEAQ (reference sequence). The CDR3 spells CASSLESPLHF. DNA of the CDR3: TGTGCCAGCAGCTTAGAATCACCCCTCCACTTT. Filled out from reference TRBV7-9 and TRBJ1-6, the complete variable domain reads DTGVSQNPRHKITKRGQNVTFRCDPISEHNRLYWYRQTLGQGPEFLTYFQNEAQLEKSRLLSDRFSAERPKGSFSTLEIQRTEQGDSAMYLCASSLESPLHFGNGTRLTVT.

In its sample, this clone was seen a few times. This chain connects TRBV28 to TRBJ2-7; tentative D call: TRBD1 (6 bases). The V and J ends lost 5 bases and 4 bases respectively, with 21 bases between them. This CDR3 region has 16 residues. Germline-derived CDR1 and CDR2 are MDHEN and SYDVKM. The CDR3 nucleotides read TGTGCCAGCAGTCCGTCCGACAGGAACCGCCTTTACGAGCAGTACTTC. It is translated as CASSPSDRNRLYEQYF.

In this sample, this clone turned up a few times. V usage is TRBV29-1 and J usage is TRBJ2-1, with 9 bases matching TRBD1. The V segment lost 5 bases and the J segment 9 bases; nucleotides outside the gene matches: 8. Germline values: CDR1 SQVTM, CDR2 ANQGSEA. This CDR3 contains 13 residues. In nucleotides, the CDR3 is TGCAGCGTTATTAGGACAGGGGCAGGTGAGCAGTTCTTC. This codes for CSVIRTGAGEQFF.

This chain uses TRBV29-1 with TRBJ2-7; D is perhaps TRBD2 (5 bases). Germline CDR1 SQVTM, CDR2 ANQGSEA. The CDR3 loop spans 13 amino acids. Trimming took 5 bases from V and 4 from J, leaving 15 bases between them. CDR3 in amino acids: CSVQSLSGYEQYF. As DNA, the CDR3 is TGCAGCGTTCAGAGCCTCTCGGGGTACGAGCAGTACTTC.

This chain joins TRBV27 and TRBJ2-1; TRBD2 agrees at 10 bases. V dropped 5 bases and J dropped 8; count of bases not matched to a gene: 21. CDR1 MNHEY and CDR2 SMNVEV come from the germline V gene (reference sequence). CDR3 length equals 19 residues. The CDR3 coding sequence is TGTGCCAGCAGTACCGGGACTAGCGCGATAACTACTCTGGGCGATGAGCAGTTCTTC. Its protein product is CASSTGTSAITTLGDEQFF.

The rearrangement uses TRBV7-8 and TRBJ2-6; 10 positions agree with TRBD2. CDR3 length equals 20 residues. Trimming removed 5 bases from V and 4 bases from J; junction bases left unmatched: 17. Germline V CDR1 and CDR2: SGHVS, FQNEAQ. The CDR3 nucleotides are TGTGCCAGCAGCCGCGCCGCAGAGTCTAGCGGGAGTTCAGGGGCCAACGTCCTGACTTTC. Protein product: CASSRAAESSGSSGANVLTF.

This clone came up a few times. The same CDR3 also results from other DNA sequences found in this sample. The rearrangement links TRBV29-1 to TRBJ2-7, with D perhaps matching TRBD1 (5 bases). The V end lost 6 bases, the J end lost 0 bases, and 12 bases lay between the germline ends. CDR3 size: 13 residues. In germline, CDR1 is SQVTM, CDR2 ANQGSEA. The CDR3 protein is CSVATGGSYEQYF. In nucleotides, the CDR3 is TGCAGCGTGGCAACAGGTGGCTCCTACGAGCAGTACTTC.